The table lists the clone carrying this T cell receptor beta chain with a few counts. Its antigen remains unidentified. This record comes from a study of beta chain features in type 1 diabetes. Study results and caveats: Type 1 diabetes patients showed a moderate but significant shortening of TCRB CDR3s in all four CD4+ subsets.

Since all of the isolated RNA was reverse transcribed, expressed TCRB transcripts were what got sequenced. Here immunoSEQ multiplex PCR was the method, and the copy in TCRdb shows in-frame clones only, minus some. The sample has a few hundred thousand clones, about 15% seen once. Germline V lookup: CDR1 SGHNT, CDR2 YYREEE (reference sequence). The CDR3 is 17 amino acids. V was clipped by 0 bases and J by 0 bases; unmatched bases: 5. The origin of this receptor is a man aged 18 to 30 with type 1 diabetes. Sample: naive CD4+ T cells from blood. V gene TRBV5-4 combines with J gene TRBJ2-1; 8 nucleotides align to TRBD2. The CDR3 sequence is CASSLGSSGSSYNEQFF. The DNA for the CDR3 is TGTGCCAGCAGCTTGGGATCGAGCGGGAGCTCCTACAATGAGCAGTTCTTC.